These 7 T cell receptor beta chains share one sample of origin, sequenced in a study of OX40 agonist ivuxolimab in advanced cancers. The repertoire was sequenced with immunoSEQ multiplex PCR; TCRdb's copy has only in-frame clones and lacks some. In the table there are 28,000 or so clones, roughly three quarters of which are singletons. Sequenced here: CD4+ or CD8+ T cells sorted from blood, sampled in a trial of the OX40 agonist ivuxolimab. The source of these receptors is an adult with an advanced solid tumor such as melanoma, head and neck, liver or kidney cancer.

V and J are TRBV15 and TRBJ2-7; D gene ambiguous. Germline CDR1 LNHNV, CDR2 YYDKDF (reference sequence). V was cut by 0 bases and J by 4 bases, with 7 bases left in between. CDR3 size: 13 residues. CDR3 nucleotides: TGTGCCACCAGCAGAGATCGGGTTTACGAGCAGTACTTC. Its protein product is CATSRDRVYEQYF. The full variable domain, with the rest looked up from reference TRBV15 and TRBJ2-7, is DAMVIQNPRYQVTQFGKPVTLSCSQTLNHNVMYWYQQKSSQAPKLLFHYYDKDFNNEADTPDNFQSRRPNTSFCFLDIRSPGLGDTAMYLCATSRDRVYEQYFGPGTRLTVT.

The chain has TRBV27 and TRBJ2-2, with 7 bases identical to TRBD2. Germline V gives CDR1 MNHEY, CDR2 SMNVEV (reference sequence). This CDR3 comprises 16 residues. Trimming at V came to 3 bases and at J to 3 bases, leaving 7 bases not matched to a gene. This CDR3 reads CASSFPSGGDTGELFF. The DNA of the CDR3 is TGTGCCAGCAGTTTCCCTAGCGGCGGGGACACCGGGGAGCTGTTTTTT.

The CDR3 coding sequence is TGTGCCAGCAGTTCGGACCAAGGGGACTCCTACGAGCAGTACTTC. It yields the protein CASSSDQGDSYEQYF. The V and J genes are TRBV28 and TRBJ2-7; possibly TRBD1 for D (5 bases). The germline V and J ends were trimmed by 4 bases and 0 bases, with 13 bases remaining between them. This CDR3 has 15 amino acids. Germline loops: CDR1 MDHEN, CDR2 SYDVKM. The variable domain in full, with the rest retrieved from reference TRBV28 and TRBJ2-7, is DVKVTQSSRYLVKRTGEKVFLECVQDMDHENMFWYRQDPGLGLRLIYFSYDVKMKEKGDIPEGYSVSREKKERFSLILESASTNQTSMYLCASSSDQGDSYEQYFGPGTRLTVT.

The gene calls are TRBV6-5 and TRBJ2-7; D might be TRBD1 or TRBD2, each matching 5 bases. CDR3 size: 14 residues. Per the germline V gene, CDR1 is MNHEY and CDR2 is SVGAGI. Trimming stripped 2 bases from V and 0 bases from J, with 8 bases between. CDR3 DNA sequence: TGTGCCAGCAGTTACCGGGACGGCTCCTACGAGCAGTACTTC. Encoded protein: CASSYRDGSYEQYF.

This chain connects TRBV6-4 to TRBJ2-1; 11 bases agree with TRBD2. V shed 1 base and J 7 bases; nucleotides not matched to a gene: 3. CDR1 is MRHNA and CDR2 is SNTAGT in the germline V gene. The CDR3 has 15 residues. The CDR3 DNA follows: TGTGCCAGCAGTGACTTAGCGGGAGGGCATAATGAGCAGTTCTTC. This codes for CASSDLAGGHNEQFF.

The chain carries TRBV12-2 and TRBJ2-7. TRBV12-2 is labeled a pseudogene. The CDR3 contains 16 residues. The DNA of the CDR3 is TGTGCAAGTCGCTCCCTGAGGGGTAGCGAGTCCTACGAGCAGTACTTC. It encodes CASRSLRGSESYEQYF.

The rearrangement joins TRBV4-1 to TRBJ2-5; D is perhaps TRBD1 (6 bases). Trimming pared 0 bases from V and 3 bases from J, leaving 8 bases between. This CDR3 has 14 residues. Germline V CDR1 and CDR2: MGHRA, YSYEKL. The CDR3 reads CASSQDRTEETQYF. The CDR3 DNA reads TGCGCCAGCAGCCAAGATAGGACAGAAGAGACCCAGTACTTC.